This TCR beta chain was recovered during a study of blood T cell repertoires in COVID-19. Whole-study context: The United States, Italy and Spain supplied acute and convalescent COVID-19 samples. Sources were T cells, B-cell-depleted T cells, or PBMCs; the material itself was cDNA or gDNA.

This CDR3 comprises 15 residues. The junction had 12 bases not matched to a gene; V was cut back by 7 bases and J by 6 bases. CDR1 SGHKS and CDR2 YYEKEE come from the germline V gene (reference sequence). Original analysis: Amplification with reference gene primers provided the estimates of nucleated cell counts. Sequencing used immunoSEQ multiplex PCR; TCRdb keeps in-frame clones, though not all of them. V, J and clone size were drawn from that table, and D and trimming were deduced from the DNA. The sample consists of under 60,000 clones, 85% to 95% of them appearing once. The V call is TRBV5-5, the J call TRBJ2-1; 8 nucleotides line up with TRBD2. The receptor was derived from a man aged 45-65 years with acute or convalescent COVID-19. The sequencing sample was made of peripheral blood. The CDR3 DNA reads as TGTGCCAGCTGCAGAACTAGCGGCCGTTTCAATGAGCAGTTCTTC. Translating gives CASCRTSGRFNEQFF.